This T cell receptor beta chain was sequenced for a study of blood T cell repertoires in COVID-19. For the study at large: Italy, Spain and the United States were the sources of the convalescent and acute COVID-19 samples. Sample material is recorded as cDNA or gDNA derived from T cells, B-cell-depleted T cells, or PBMCs.

In the study's own analysis: Amplified reference gene primers provided the basis for estimating nucleated cell counts. The protocol was immunoSEQ multiplex PCR, while the TCRdb copy is restricted to in-frame clones and leaves out a portion. V and J calls and clone size are those listed in that table; D and trimming were worked out from the DNA. The sample shows 150,000 to 180,000 clones, about 83% of them seen only once. CDR1 SGHDN and CDR2 FVKESK come from the germline V gene. V dropped 0 bases and J dropped 2; count of bases not matched to a gene: 3. This CDR3 contains 15 residues. Seattle patients were enrolled during active infection and followed longitudinally.

The chain recombines TRBV14 with TRBJ1-1; 7 bases line up with TRBD1. The sequence derives from an older woman with COVID-19, enrolled during active disease. Sequenced material: peripheral blood. Written as DNA, the CDR3 is TGTGCCAGCAGCCAAGACCGGGACAGAAACACTGAAGCTTTCTTT. It is translated as CASSQDRDRNTEAFF. The whole variable domain, filled in from reference TRBV14 and TRBJ1-1, reads EAGVTQFPSHSVIEKGQTVTLRCDPISGHDNLYWYRRVMGKEIKFLLHFVKESKQDESGMPNNRFLAERTGGTYSTLKVQPAELEDSGVYFCASSQDRDRNTEAFFGQGTRLTVV.